Presented here are 2 T cell receptor beta chains from one specimen sequenced in a study of T cell changes during pregnancy in multiple sclerosis. The repertoire was sequenced with immunoSEQ multiplex PCR; TCRdb's copy has only in-frame clones and lacks some. The table has 45,000 to 65,000 clones, under 95% seen once. Here the sequenced sample was CD8+ T cells from peripheral blood mononuclear cells, taken in the third trimester of pregnancy. These receptors originate from a female donor with multiple sclerosis, enrolled in a pregnancy study.

The J gene is TRBJ1-3, the V gene TRBV27; no clear D gene. Germline V gene data show CDR1 as MNHEY and CDR2 as SMNVEV (reference sequence). The CDR3 runs 14 residues. The germline V and J ends were trimmed by 4 bases and 0 bases, with 7 bases remaining between them. CDR3 sequence: CASSSASSGNTIYF. The CDR3, as DNA: TGTGCCAGCAGTTCTGCTAGCTCTGGAAACACCATATATTTT.

This clone has a handful of counts. The chain has TRBV6-1 and TRBJ2-2; tentatively, D is TRBD1 (6 bases). This CDR3 contains 13 residues. CDR1 and CDR2 (germline): MNHNS, SASEGT. Trimming pared 4 bases from V and 5 bases from J, leaving 8 bases between. CDR3 DNA: TGTGCCAGCAGTGGACAGGAAACCGGGGAGCTGTTTTTT. Its protein is CASSGQETGELFF.